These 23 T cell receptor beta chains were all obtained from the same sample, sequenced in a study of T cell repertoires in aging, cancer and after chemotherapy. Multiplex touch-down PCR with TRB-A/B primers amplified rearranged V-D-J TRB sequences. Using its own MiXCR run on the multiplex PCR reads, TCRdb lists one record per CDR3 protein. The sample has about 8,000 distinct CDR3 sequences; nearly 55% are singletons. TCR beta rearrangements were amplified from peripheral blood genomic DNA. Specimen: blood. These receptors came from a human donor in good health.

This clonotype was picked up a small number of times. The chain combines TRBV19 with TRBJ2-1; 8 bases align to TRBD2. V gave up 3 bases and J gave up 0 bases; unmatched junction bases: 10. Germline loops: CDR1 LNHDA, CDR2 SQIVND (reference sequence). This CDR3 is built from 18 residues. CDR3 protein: CASSILASGSGSYNEQFF. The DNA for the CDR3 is TGTGCCAGTAGTATCTTGGCTAGCGGGTCCGGCTCCTACAATGAGCAGTTCTTC.

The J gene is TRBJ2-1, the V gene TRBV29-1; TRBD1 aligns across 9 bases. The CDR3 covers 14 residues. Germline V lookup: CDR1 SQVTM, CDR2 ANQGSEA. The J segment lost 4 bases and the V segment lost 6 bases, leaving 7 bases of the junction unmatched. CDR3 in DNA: TGCAGCGTCCGATGGGGGACAGGGTACAATGAGCAGTTCTTC. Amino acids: CSVRWGTGYNEQFF.

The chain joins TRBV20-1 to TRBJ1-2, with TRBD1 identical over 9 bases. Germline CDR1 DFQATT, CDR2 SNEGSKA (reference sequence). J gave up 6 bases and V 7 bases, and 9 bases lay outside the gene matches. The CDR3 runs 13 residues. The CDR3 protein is CSVIQGARDGYTF. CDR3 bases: TGCAGTGTCATACAGGGGGCGCGGGATGGCTACACCTTC.

The CDR3: CASSDRGRGRNTEAFF. The CDR3 coding sequence is TGTGCCAGCAGCGACAGAGGCAGGGGGCGGAACACTGAAGCTTTCTTT. The rearrangement links TRBV11-2 to TRBJ1-1; TRBD1 aligns across 8 bases. CDR1 SGHAT and CDR2 FQNNGV come from the germline V gene. CDR3 size: 16 residues. Germline trimming cut 5 bases from V and 1 base from J; bases unmatched to any gene: 9.

As DNA, the CDR3 is TGTGCCAGCAGTTACTCCTGGACAGCTAACTATGGCTACACCTTC. Its translation is CASSYSWTANYGYTF. This chain joins TRBV6-5 and TRBJ1-2; possible D gene TRBD1, 6 bases. The CDR3 sequence is 15 residues long. V shed 0 bases and J shed 0 bases, with 8 bases lying between them. Germline V gene lookup returns CDR1 MNHEY and CDR2 SVGAGI.

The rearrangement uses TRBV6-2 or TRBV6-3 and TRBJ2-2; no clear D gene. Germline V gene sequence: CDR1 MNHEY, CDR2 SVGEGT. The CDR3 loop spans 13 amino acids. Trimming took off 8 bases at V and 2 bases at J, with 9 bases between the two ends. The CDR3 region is CASGSANTGELFF. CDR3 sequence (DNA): TGTGCCAGCGGGTCGGCAAACACCGGGGAGCTGTTTTTT.

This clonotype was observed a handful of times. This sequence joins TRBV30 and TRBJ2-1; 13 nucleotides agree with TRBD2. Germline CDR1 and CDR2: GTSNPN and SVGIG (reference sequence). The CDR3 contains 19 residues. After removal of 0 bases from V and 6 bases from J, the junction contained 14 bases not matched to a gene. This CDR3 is CAWSVPDHITSGRANEQFF. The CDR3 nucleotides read TGTGCCTGGAGTGTACCCGACCATATAACTAGCGGGAGGGCCAATGAGCAGTTCTTC. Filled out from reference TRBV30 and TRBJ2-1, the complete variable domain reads SQTIHQWPATLVQPVGSPLSLECTVEGTSNPNLYWYRQAAGRGLQLLFYSVGIGQISSEVPQNLSASRPQDRQFILSSKKLLLSDSGFYLCAWSVPDHITSGRANEQFFGPGTRLTVL.

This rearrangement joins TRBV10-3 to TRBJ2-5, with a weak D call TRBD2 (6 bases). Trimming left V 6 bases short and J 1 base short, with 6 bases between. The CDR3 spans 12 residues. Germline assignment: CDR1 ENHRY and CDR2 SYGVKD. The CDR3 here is CAISGGQETQYF. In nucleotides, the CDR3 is TGTGCCATCAGCGGGGGCCAAGAGACCCAGTACTTC.

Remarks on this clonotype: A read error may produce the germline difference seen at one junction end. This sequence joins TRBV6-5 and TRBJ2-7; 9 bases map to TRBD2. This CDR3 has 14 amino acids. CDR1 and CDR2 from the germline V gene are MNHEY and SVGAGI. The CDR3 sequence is CASSLAGHTGELYF. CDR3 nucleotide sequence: TGTGCCAGCAGTCTAGCGGGACACACCGGGGAGCTGTACTTC.

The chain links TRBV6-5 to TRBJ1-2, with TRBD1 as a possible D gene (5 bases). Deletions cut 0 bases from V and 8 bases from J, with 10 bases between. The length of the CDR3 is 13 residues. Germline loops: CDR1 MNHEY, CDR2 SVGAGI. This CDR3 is CASSYSIGEGYTF. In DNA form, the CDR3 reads TGTGCCAGCAGTTACTCGATAGGGGAGGGCTACACCTTC.

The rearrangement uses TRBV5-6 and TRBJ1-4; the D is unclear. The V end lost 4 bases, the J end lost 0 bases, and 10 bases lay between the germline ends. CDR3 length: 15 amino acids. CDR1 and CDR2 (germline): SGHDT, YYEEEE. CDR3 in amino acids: CASSQMGSTNEKLFF. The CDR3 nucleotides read TGTGCCAGCAGCCAGATGGGTTCAACTAATGAAAAACTGTTTTTT.

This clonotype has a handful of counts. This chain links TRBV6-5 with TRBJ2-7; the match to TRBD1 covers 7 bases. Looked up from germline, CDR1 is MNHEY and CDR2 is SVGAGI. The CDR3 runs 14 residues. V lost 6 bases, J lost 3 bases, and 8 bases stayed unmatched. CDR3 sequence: CASRETGKGYEQYF. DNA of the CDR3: TGTGCCAGCAGAGAGACAGGGAAGGGCTACGAGCAGTACTTC.

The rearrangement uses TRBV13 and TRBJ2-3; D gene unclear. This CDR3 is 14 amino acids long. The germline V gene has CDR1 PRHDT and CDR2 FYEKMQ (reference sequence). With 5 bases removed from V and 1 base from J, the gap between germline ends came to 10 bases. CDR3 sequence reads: CASSPGGGTDTQYF. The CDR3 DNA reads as TGTGCCAGCAGCCCGGGCGGAGGCACAGATACGCAGTATTTT.

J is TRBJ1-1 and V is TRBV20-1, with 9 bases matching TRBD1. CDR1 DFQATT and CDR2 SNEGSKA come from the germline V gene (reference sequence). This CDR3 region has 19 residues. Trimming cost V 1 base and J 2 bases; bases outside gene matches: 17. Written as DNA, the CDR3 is TGCAGTGCTAGAGTCGTGGAATTGGGACAGGGCGTTTTCAACACTGAAGCTTTCTTT. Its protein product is CSARVVELGQGVFNTEAFF.

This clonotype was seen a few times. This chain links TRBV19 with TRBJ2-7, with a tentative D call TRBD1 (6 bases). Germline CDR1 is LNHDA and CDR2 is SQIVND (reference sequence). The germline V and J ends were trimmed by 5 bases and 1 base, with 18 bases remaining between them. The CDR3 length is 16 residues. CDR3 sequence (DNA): TGTGCCAGTAGTCAAACAGGGTCTGAAGGGTCCTACGAGCAGTACTTC. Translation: CASSQTGSEGSYEQYF.

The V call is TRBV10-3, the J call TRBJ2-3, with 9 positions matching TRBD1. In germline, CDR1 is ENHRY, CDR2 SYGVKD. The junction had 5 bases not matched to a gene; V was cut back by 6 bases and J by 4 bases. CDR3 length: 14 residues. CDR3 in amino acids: CAISGTGTSDTQYF. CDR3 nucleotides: TGTGCCATCAGCGGGACAGGGACGTCAGATACGCAGTATTTT.

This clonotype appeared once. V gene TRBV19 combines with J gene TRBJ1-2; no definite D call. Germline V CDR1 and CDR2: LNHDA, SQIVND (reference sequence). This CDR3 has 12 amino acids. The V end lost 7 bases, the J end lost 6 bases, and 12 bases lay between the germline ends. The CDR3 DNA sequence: TGTGCCAGTATTGGATCGGGGAATGGCTACACCTTC. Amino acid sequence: CASIGSGNGYTF.

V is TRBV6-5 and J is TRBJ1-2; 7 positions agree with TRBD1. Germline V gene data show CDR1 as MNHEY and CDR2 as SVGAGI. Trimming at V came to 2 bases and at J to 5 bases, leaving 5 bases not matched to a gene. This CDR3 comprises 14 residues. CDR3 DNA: TGTGCCAGCAGTTACGGGCAGGGGGGTTATGGCTACACCTTC. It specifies CASSYGQGGYGYTF.

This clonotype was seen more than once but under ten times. CDR3 nucleotide sequence: TGCGCCAGCAGCCTCTCGACAGGGGCGGCTAACGTCCTGACTTTC. As protein: CASSLSTGAANVLTF. The V and J genes are TRBV4-3 and TRBJ2-6; 8 bases fit TRBD1. The CDR3 has 15 amino acids. After removal of 4 bases from V and 10 bases from J, the junction contained 9 bases not matched to a gene. Germline lookup yields CDR1 LGHNA and CDR2 YSLEER.

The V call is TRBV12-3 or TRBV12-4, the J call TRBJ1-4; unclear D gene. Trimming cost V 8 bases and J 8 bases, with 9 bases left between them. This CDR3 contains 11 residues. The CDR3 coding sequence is TGTGCCAGCGGCGCATGGGAAAAACTGTTTTTT. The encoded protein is CASGAWEKLFF.

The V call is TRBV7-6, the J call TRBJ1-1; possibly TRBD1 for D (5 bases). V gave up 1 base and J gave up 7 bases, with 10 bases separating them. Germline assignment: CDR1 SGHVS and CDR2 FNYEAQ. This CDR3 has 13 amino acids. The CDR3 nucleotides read TGTGCCAGCAGCTTAGAGGGGCGCGGTGAAGCTTTCTTT. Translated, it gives CASSLEGRGEAFF.

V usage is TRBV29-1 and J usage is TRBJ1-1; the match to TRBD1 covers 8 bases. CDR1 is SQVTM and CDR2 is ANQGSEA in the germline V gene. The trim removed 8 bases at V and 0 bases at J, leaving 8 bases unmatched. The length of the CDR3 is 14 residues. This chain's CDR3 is CSTWSGGMNTEAFF. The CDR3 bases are TGCAGCACCTGGTCAGGGGGCATGAACACTGAAGCTTTCTTT.

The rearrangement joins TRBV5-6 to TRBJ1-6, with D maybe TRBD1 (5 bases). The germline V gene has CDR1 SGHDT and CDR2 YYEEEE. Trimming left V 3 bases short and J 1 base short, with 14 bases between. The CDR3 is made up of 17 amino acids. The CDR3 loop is CASSSGTSGSYNSPLHF. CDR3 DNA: TGTGCCAGCAGCTCTGGGACCAGCGGTTCCTATAATTCACCCCTCCACTTT.